This TCR beta chain was sequenced in a study of regulatory T cells in long-lasting Graves disease. Points from the study as a whole: Accuracy was perhaps lowered by the small sample size.

As to this clonotype: What it binds is unknown. A read error may be the cause here, since a much bigger clone is one base away.

Arm-PCR with iRepertoire HTBI primers amplified the CDR3 regions for these TCR beta libraries. TCRdb recomputed calls from the multiplex PCR reads with MiXCR, one row per CDR3 protein. In the table there are 500,000 to 800,000 distinct CDR3 sequences, about 32% of which are singletons. Time point noted: persistent/refractory GD, antithyroid drugs over 5 years with positive TRAb. Isolated PBMC RNA provided the starting material for the TCR library. The CDR3 covers 16 residues. This clonotype originated in a female donor with Graves disease. This sequence joins TRBV12-3 or TRBV12-4 and TRBJ1-5; 9 nucleotides line up with TRBD1. Here the sequenced sample was peripheral blood mononuclear cells (PBMCs), taken when the disease was refractory, from a patient treated with antithyroid drugs. Written as DNA, the CDR3 is TGTGCCAGCAGCACCGGGACAGGGTTTGGTTCTCAGCCCCGGCATTTT. Residues: CASSTGTGFGSQPRHF.